This TCR beta chain was recovered during a study of blood T cell repertoires in COVID-19. The CDR3 consists of 14 residues. Germline V CDR1 and CDR2: SGHRS, YFSETQ. Trimming shortened V by 0 bases and J by 1 base, and 8 bases separated the two germline ends. Sequencing was performed with immunoSEQ multiplex PCR; in TCRdb, only in-frame clones are kept and a portion is missing. In the table there are tens of thousands of clones, roughly 83% of which are singletons. The sequence came from a human donor in a cohort sampled during active COVID-19. Sequencing was carried out using peripheral blood. The chain uses TRBV5-1 and TRBJ2-7; D perhaps matches TRBD1 (5 bases). This chain's CDR3 is CASSLDPGSYEQYF. DNA of the CDR3: TGCGCCAGCAGCTTGGATCCAGGGTCCTACGAGCAGTACTTC.